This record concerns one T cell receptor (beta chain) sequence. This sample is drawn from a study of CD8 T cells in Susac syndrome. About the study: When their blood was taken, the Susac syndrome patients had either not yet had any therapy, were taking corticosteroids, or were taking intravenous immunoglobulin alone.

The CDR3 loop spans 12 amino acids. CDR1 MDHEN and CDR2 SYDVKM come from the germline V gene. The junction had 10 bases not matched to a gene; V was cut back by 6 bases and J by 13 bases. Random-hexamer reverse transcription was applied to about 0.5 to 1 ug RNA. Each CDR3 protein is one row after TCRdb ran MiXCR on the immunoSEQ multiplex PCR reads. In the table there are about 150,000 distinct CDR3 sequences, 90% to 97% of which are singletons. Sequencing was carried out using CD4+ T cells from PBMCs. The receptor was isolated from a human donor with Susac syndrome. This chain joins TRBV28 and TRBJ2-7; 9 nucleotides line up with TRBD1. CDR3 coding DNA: TGTGCCAGCAGACACAGGGGGCCTCGCTTTTACTTC. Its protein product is CASRHRGPRFYF.